The TCR beta chain under discussion was sequenced for a study of breast tumors, draining lymph nodes, adjacent tissues. General study results and limits: Most tumor T cells seemingly derive from lymph node, then expand in tumor. Tumors had less TCR diversity than lymph nodes, more than nontumor tissue. Luminal-like breast cancer showed significantly higher tumor–nontumor repertoire similarity than basal-like.

Samples came from axillary lymph nodes draining the breast cancer. Via MiXCR, TCRdb re-called the multiplex PCR reads, giving one row per CDR3 protein. The sample lists some 140,000 distinct CDR3 sequences, 21% occurring once. This clonotype has at least ten counts. Its antigen is not known. Trimming took 0 bases from V and 0 from J; bases not matched to a gene: 5. The CDR3 spans 18 residues. In germline, CDR1 is MNHEY, CDR2 SVGAGI. This rearrangement joins TRBV6-5 to TRBJ2-7, with 13 bases matching TRBD2. The receptor comes from a female donor with breast cancer. Some clones in this sample may be carry-over from other donors' samples. Input material: axillary lymph node tissue. In nucleotides, the CDR3 is TGTGCCAGCAGTTACTCTACTAGCGGGAGGGCCCTCTCCTACGAGCAGTACTTC. This gives the protein CASSYSTSGRALSYEQYF.